This T cell receptor beta chain was retrieved from a study of vaccination effects on CD4 cells after COVID-19. Findings and caveats of the study: Nearly all vaccine-induced clones in healthy recipients recognized only SARS-CoV-2.

Before sequencing, viral peptide pools were used by the ViraFEST assay to expand antigen-specific CD4+ T cells. Isolation of CD4+ T cells took place after more than 9 days of culture. The CDR3 covers 20 residues. V lost 3 bases and J lost 0, with 22 bases in between. CDR1 and CDR2 (germline): SGHRS, YFSETQ. Only in-frame clones appear in the TCRdb table, and some are missing; sequencing was by immunoSEQ multiplex PCR. The profile shows about 79,000 clones, approximately 81% of them singletons. This clone was recorded a few times. Antigen: not known. The chain is built from TRBV5-1 and TRBJ2-6, with D maybe TRBD2 (5 bases). The sample was CD4+ T cells from PBMCs cultured with HCoV-229E spike peptides, taken before COVID-19 vaccination. The clonotype comes from a human donor who received a COVID-19 vaccine. The CDR3 sequence: CASSSRYLGDFTSGANVLTF. The DNA of the CDR3 is TGCGCCAGCAGCTCCCGATACTTGGGAGACTTTACCTCTGGGGCCAACGTCCTGACTTTC.